Shown below are 6 T cell receptor beta chains from a single sample sequenced in a study of T cell repertoires in cytomegalovirus infection. From the reads, TCRdb called clonotypes with MiXCR, one entry per CDR3 protein. The profile covers some 940,000 distinct CDR3 sequences, with roughly 31% appearing a single time and about 14% taken by the ten largest. Their antigens remain unidentified. Sequences were derived from cultured CD8+ T cells from PBMCs, sampled from culture after CMV antigen stimulation. The source of these receptors is a human donor in good health (CMV status not recorded). Some clones in this sample may be carry-over from other donors' samples.

The rearrangement links TRBV5-1 to TRBJ2-1, with TRBD1 identical over 9 bases. The CDR3 runs to 15 residues. Germline CDR1 reads SGHRS; CDR2 reads YFSETQ. Losses at the gene ends were 0 bases for V and 7 bases for J; bases not matched to a gene: 5. In nucleotides, the CDR3 is TGCGCCAGCAGCTTGGTGGGACAGGGAGGGAATGAGCAGTTCTTC. As protein: CASSLVGQGGNEQFF.

This clonotype was seen a handful of times. V usage is TRBV14 and J usage is TRBJ2-7; tentatively, D is TRBD1 (5 bases). V lost 1 base and J lost 1, with 11 bases in between. CDR1 is SGHDN, CDR2 FVKESK, per germline. This CDR3 spans 15 amino acids. CDR3 DNA sequence: TGTGCCAGCAGCCAAGTCAGGGTCGAGTCCTACGAGCAGTACTTC. Translation gives CASSQVRVESYEQYF.

This clonotype occurred many times. V is TRBV7-2 and J is TRBJ1-4; D gene uncertain. This CDR3 region has 15 residues. The germline gives CDR1 SGHTA, CDR2 FQGNSA. Trimming left V 5 bases short and J 3 bases short, with 13 bases between. The CDR3 bases are TGTGCCAGCAGCGCCCCGGGAATACCTAATGAAAAACTGTTTTTT. Translating it yields CASSAPGIPNEKLFF.

The chain has TRBV18 and TRBJ2-5; 8 nucleotides match TRBD1. The V and J ends lost 8 bases and 5 bases, in that order; junction bases with no gene match: 13. Germline lookup yields CDR1 KGHSH and CDR2 LQKENI. The CDR3 has 15 amino acids. The CDR3 nucleotides read TGTGCCAGCACTCAAAATCAGGGGGCGGTGGAGACCCAGTACTTC. Encoded protein: CASTQNQGAVETQYF.

The sample holds many counts of this clonotype. The J gene is TRBJ1-6, the V gene TRBV7-2; D ambiguous. Trimming took off 5 bases at V and 9 bases at J, with 23 bases between the two ends. Germline values: CDR1 SGHTA, CDR2 FQGNSA. There are 17 residues in the CDR3. CDR3 in DNA: TGTGCCAGCAGCCCTAGAACCCCCACGAGATGGGGTTCACCCCTCCACTTT. Translating gives CASSPRTPTRWGSPLHF.

This clonotype was recorded a few times. The V call is TRBV4-3, the J call TRBJ2-6; D ambiguous. The V and J ends lost 0 bases and 1 base respectively, with 1 base between them. This CDR3 has 14 residues. CDR1 is LGHNA and CDR2 is YSLEER in the germline V gene. CDR3: CASSQESGANVLTF. The CDR3 DNA sequence: TGCGCCAGCAGCCAAGAATCTGGGGCCAACGTCCTGACTTTC.